The following is a T cell receptor (beta chain) sequence with its context. This sample was included in a study of OX40 agonist ivuxolimab in advanced cancers. This table comes from immunoSEQ multiplex PCR, and its TCRdb copy is limited to in-frame clones, with some not included. The sample holds roughly 70,000 clones; more than 75% are singletons and the top ten take about 6.9%. The TCR originated in an adult with an advanced solid tumor such as melanoma, head and neck, liver or kidney cancer. The specimen was CD4+ or CD8+ T cells sorted from blood, collected in a trial of the OX40 agonist ivuxolimab.

The CDR3 DNA sequence: TGTGCCAGCAGCTTAGGGAGCTCTAGCGGGGGGGCCAATGAGCAGTTCTTC. Translated, it gives CASSLGSSSGGANEQFF. V is TRBV7-8 and J is TRBJ2-1; TRBD2 aligns across 12 bases. V shed 1 base, J shed 6 bases, and the junction held 7 bases outside the gene matches. The CDR3 contains 17 residues. CDR1 and CDR2 (germline): SGHVS, FQNEAQ.